These 6 T cell receptor beta chains were all obtained from the same sample, sequenced in a study of CD8 T cells in ankylosing spondylitis. TCRdb used MiXCR to reprocess the 5' RACE reads, holding one entry per CDR3 protein. The profile shows some 350,000 distinct CDR3 sequences, about 15% of them singletons. Sequenced material: blood, either unsorted or a sorted T cell fraction (not recorded which). These receptors came from a male donor with ankylosing spondylitis or in good health (not recorded which).

This CDR3 reads CASSVFGASNEKLFF. CDR3 DNA sequence: TGTGCCAGCAGCGTATTTGGGGCCTCTAATGAAAAACTGTTTTTT. The J gene is TRBJ1-4, the V gene TRBV9, with D possibly matching TRBD1 (5 bases). The CDR3 spans 15 residues. Germline V gene lookup returns CDR1 SGDLS and CDR2 YYNGEE. V gave up 1 base and J gave up 3 bases, with 10 bases separating them.

The genes are TRBV19 and TRBJ1-2, with 7 bases identical to TRBD1. Germline loops: CDR1 LNHDA, CDR2 SQIVND (reference sequence). The CDR3 is 14 residues long. V dropped 4 bases and J dropped 2; count of bases not matched to a gene: 4. Here the CDR3 DNA reads TGTGCCAGTAGTACCTCGGGACAGAACTATGGCTACACCTTC. Translation gives CASSTSGQNYGYTF. Supplemented by reference TRBV19 and TRBJ1-2, the full variable domain reads DGGITQSPKYLFRKEGQNVTLSCEQNLNHDAMYWYRQDPGQGLRLIYYSQIVNDFQKGDIAEGYSVSREKKESFPLTVTSAQKNPTAFYLCASSTSGQNYGYTFGSGTRLTVV.

The chain combines TRBV4-1 with TRBJ2-5; a weak D match, TRBD1 (6 bases). The length of the CDR3 is 14 residues. Germline V gene lookup returns CDR1 MGHRA and CDR2 YSYEKL. V was cut by 4 bases and J by 2 bases, with 11 bases left in between. This CDR3 reads CASSRTTGQETQYF. The CDR3 coding sequence is TGCGCCAGCAGCCGAACGACAGGTCAAGAGACCCAGTACTTC.

This clonotype has only a few counts. The CDR3 DNA follows: TGTGCCAGCAGGATAGGACAGGGGGCGGTCAATGAGCAGTTCTTC. Translation: CASRIGQGAVNEQFF. The rearrangement joins TRBV6-1 to TRBJ2-1; 11 bases fit TRBD1. The CDR3 is made up of 15 amino acids. In germline, CDR1 is MNHNS, CDR2 SASEGT. J was trimmed by 6 bases and V by 6 bases; bases with no gene match: 7.

The chain couples TRBV4-1 to TRBJ2-7; no clear D gene. The V end was cut by 1 base, the J end by 3 bases, with 13 bases between. The germline CDR1 and CDR2 sequences are MGHRA and YSYEKL. The CDR3 is 15 residues long. CDR3 region: CASSQGAVSNYEQYF. The DNA of the CDR3 is TGCGCCAGCAGCCAAGGGGCAGTAAGTAACTACGAGCAGTACTTC.

This clonotype was seen ten or more times. This chain joins TRBV5-1 and TRBJ2-2; 7 bases align to TRBD1. CDR3 length: 15 amino acids. CDR1 and CDR2 (germline): SGHRS, YFSETQ. The V and J ends lost 5 bases and 4 bases, in that order; junction bases with no gene match: 8. The CDR3 bases are TGCGCCAGCAGTTCCGACAGGGTTGCCACCGGGGAGCTGTTTTTT. Amino acids: CASSSDRVATGELFF.